The sequence of this T cell receptor beta chain was determined in a study of early T cells in non-severe SARS-CoV-2 infection. Study conclusions and caveats: VDJdb-based matching was biased toward anti-spike CD8 responses and missed private and CD4 specificities.

TCRdb processed the 5' RACE reads anew with MiXCR; each CDR3 protein has one entry. The profile shows 45,000 to 55,000 distinct CDR3 sequences, roughly 11% of them singletons. Comments on this clonotype: What it recognizes is unknown.

The sequence came from an adult who was a healthcare worker with PCR-confirmed SARS-CoV-2 infection or an uninfected control (not recorded which). Sequencing was done on a sample of whole blood.

In DNA form, the CDR3 reads TGTGCCAGCAGCTCATTAGACAGGGGGGCCCACGAGCAGTACTTC. This encodes CASSSLDRGAHEQYF. The chain carries TRBV11-2 and TRBJ2-7, with TRBD1 identical over 9 bases. The CDR3 consists of 15 residues. Looked up from germline, CDR1 is SGHAT and CDR2 is FQNNGV. Trimming cost V 4 bases and J 5 bases; bases outside gene matches: 9.